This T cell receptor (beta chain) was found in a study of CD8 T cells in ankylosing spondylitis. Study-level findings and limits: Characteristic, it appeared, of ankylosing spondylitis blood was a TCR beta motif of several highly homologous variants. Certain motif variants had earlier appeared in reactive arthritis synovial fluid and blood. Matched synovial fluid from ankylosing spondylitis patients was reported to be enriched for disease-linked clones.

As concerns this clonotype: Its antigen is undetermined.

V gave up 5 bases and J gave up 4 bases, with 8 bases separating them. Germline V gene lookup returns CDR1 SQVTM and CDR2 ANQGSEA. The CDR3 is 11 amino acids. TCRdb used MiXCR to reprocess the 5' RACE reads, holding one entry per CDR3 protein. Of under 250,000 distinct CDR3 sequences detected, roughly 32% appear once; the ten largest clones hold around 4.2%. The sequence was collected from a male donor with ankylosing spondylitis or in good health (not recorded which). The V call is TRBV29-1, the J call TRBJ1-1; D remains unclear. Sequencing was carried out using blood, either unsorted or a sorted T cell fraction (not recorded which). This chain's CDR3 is CSVRRATEAFF. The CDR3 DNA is TGCAGCGTTCGTAGGGCCACTGAAGCTTTCTTT.